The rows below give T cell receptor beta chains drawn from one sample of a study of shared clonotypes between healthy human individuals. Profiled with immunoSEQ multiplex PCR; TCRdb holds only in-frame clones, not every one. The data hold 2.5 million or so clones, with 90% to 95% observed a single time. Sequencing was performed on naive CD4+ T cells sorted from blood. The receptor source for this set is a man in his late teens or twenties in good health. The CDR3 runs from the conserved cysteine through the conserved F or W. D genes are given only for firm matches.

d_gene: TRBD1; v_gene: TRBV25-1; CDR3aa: CASSEWEGAYEKLFF
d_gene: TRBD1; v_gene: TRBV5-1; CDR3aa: CASSLAGQGLTYEQYF
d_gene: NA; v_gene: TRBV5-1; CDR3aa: CASSWSGENYEQYF
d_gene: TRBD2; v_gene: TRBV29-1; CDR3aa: CSVATSGAGEQYF
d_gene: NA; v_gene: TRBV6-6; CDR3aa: CASSYSENLYEQYF
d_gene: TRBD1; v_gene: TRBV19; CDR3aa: CASRARTGGARYNQPQHF
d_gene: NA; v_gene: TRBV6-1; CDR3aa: CASSEVGGRTDTQYF
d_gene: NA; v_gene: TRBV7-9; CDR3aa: CASSLVGGSSTDTQYF
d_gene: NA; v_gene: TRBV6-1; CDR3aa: CASSVGNTEAFF
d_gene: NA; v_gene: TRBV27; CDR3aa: CASSSRRVNQPQHF
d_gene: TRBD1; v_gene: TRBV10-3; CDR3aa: CAISDRGPWETQYF
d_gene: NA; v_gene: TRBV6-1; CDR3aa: CASSGEGWTEAFF
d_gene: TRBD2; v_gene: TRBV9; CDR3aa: CASSPQPQLAGGGNEQFF
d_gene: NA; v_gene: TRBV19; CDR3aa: CASSTDRTDTEAFF
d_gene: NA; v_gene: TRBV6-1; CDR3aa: CASSYMGAQHF
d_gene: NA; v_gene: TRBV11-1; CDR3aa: CASSRGWTGPHNEQFF
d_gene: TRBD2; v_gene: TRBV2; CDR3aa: CASETSGGAHEQFF
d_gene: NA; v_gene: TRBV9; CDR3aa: CASSVGSTTEQFF
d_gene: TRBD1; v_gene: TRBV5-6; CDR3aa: CASSPWTGNTGELFF
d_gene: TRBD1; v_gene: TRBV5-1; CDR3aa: CASSIGKGGQNLYYGYTF
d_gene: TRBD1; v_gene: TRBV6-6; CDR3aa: CASSYLQGYYGYTF
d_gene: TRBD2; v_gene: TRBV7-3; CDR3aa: CASSWTSGSTDTQYF